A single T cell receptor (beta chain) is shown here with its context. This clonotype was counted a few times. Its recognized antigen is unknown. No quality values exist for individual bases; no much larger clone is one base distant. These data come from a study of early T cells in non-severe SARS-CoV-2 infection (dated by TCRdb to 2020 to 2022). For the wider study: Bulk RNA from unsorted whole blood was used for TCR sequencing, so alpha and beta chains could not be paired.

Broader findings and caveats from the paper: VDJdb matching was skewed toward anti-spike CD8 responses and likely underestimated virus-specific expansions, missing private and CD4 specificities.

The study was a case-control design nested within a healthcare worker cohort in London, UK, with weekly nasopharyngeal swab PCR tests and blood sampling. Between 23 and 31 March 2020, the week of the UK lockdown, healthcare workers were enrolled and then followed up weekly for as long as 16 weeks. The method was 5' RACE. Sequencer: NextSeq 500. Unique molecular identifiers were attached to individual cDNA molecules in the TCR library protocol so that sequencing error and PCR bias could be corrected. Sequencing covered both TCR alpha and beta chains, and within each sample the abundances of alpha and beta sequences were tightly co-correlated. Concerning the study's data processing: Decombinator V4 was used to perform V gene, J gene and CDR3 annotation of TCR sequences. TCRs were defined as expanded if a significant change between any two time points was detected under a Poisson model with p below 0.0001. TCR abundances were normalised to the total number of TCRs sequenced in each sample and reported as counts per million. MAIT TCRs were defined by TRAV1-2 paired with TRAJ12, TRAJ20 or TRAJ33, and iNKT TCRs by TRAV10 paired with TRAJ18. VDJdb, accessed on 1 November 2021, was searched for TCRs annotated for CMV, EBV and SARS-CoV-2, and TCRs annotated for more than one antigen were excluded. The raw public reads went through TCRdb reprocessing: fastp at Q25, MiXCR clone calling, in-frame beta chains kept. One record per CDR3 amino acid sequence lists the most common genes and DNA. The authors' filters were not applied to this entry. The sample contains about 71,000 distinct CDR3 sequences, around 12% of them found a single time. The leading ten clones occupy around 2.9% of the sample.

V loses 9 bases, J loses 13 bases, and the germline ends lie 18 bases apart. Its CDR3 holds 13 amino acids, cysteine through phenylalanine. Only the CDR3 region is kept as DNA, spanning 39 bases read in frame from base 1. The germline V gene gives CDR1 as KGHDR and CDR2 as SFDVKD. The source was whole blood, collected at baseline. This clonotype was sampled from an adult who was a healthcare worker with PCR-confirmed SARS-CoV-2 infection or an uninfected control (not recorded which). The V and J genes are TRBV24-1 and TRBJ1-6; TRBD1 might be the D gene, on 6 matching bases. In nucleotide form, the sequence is TGTGCCACCCAAAGGGACATCCGGAGTCCCCTCCACTTT. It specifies CATQRDIRSPLHF.